This record concerns one TCR beta chain sequence. Original handling: How many nucleated cells were present was estimated from reference gene primer amplification. The method was immunoSEQ multiplex PCR; TCRdb's version includes in-frame clones alone and lacks a portion of them. The V and J calls and the clone size are those of that table, but D and trimming were determined from the DNA. The table shows 100,000 or so clones, with about 85% occurring only once. These data belong to a study of blood T cell repertoires in COVID-19. About the study: Whether acute or convalescent, the COVID-19 samples came from the United States, Italy and Spain. PBMCs, B-cell-depleted T cells, or T cells provided the cDNA or gDNA that made up the material.

Germline CDR1 is LNHDA and CDR2 is SQIVND (reference sequence). The CDR3 loop spans 14 amino acids. With 3 bases removed from V and 4 bases from J, the gap between germline ends came to 9 bases. The TCR was taken from a woman in her 70s with active or convalescent COVID-19. V is TRBV19 and J is TRBJ2-2; D uncertain. The sequencing sample was made of peripheral blood. The CDR3 nucleotides are TGTGCCAGTAGTATTGAGGTCCCCACCGGGGAGCTGTTTTTT. Translation gives CASSIEVPTGELFF. Drawing the rest from reference TRBV19 and TRBJ2-2, the complete variable domain is DGGITQSPKYLFRKEGQNVTLSCEQNLNHDAMYWYRQDPGQGLRLIYYSQIVNDFQKGDIAEGYSVSREKKESFPLTVTSAQKNPTAFYLCASSIEVPTGELFFGEGSRLTVL.